The 10 T cell receptor beta chains reported below all come from one sample, sequenced in a study of CD8+CD57+ T cells in acquired aplastic anemia (dated by TCRdb to between 2018 and 2020). TCRdb records Illumina HiSeq 2000 as the sequencer. Profiling of TCR beta VDJ combinations and CDR3 sequences used genomic DNA as the template. TCRdb reprocessed the public reads (quality trimming at Q25 with fastp, clone calling with MiXCR) and kept in-frame beta chains. Each CDR3 protein gets just one entry, which takes the most common genes and DNA from the rows behind it. Recorded for this sample are some 280,000 distinct CDR3 sequences; approximately 57% of them occurred a single time. Around 7.6% of the sample comes from the top ten. Sequencing was carried out using sorted CD4+, CD8+, or CD8+CD57+ T cells (not recorded which) from PBMCs. The receptors derive from a human donor with severe aplastic anemia or a healthy control (not recorded which).

The V and J genes are TRBV25-1 and TRBJ2-6, with no clear D. CDR3 size: 15 residues. Germline lookup yields CDR1 MGHDK and CDR2 SYGVNS. Trimming removed 1 base at V and 2 bases at J, with 6 bases between. CDR3 residues: CASSEWGTGANVLTF. For the CDR3, the DNA is TGTGCCAGCAGTGAATGGGGTACTGGGGCCAACGTCCTGACTTTC.

The chain employs TRBV5-1 and TRBJ2-5, with D perhaps TRBD1 or TRBD2 (5 bases each). Germline V CDR1 and CDR2: SGHRS, YFSETQ. V was shortened by 2 bases and J by 0 bases, with 11 bases between the two germline ends. The CDR3 is 15 residues long. The CDR3 region is CASSLAGAYQETQYF. As DNA, the CDR3 is TGCGCCAGCAGCTTAGCCGGGGCGTACCAAGAGACCCAGTACTTC.

This clonotype was seen many times. V gene TRBV7-8 combines with J gene TRBJ1-5; maybe TRBD1 (6 bases). CDR3 size: 17 residues. Trimming left V 5 bases short and J 5 bases short, with 22 bases between. The V gene's germline CDR1 is SGHVS and CDR2 FQNEAQ. The CDR3 region is CASSLKHGGAGDQPQHF. The CDR3, as DNA: TGTGCCAGCAGCCTAAAGCACGGGGGCGCGGGTGATCAGCCCCAGCATTTT.

This clonotype was found once. The chain carries TRBV5-1 and TRBJ2-5, with 7 bases fitting TRBD2. Losses at the gene ends were 4 bases for V and 3 bases for J; bases not matched to a gene: 6. The CDR3 covers 14 residues. Germline values: CDR1 SGHRS, CDR2 YFSETQ. The CDR3 spells CASSTTGTKETQYF. The CDR3 coding sequence is TGCGCCAGCAGCACCACCGGGACTAAAGAGACCCAGTACTTC.

With regard to this clonotype: Compared with germline, one end of the junction differs, possibly owing to a read error. The chain has TRBV20-1 and TRBJ1-1; D not certain. Germline assignment: CDR1 DFQATT and CDR2 SNEGSKA (reference sequence). This CDR3 region has 13 residues. CDR3 region: CSARARLNTEAFF. Here the CDR3 DNA reads TGCAGTGCTAGAGCTCGGTTAAACACTGAGGCTTTCTTT.

The J gene is TRBJ2-2, the V gene TRBV19; 7 nucleotides match TRBD1. Germline-derived CDR1 and CDR2 are LNHDA and SQIVND (reference sequence). The length of the CDR3 is 15 residues. The trim removed 8 bases at V and 3 bases at J, leaving 9 bases unmatched. The chain's CDR3 is CASCQGVFDTGELFF. In nucleotides, the CDR3 is TGTGCCAGTTGTCAGGGGGTCTTCGACACCGGGGAGCTGTTTTTT.

This clonotype has ten or more counts. The rearrangement joins TRBV5-1 to TRBJ1-4; D remains ambiguous. This CDR3 has 15 residues. Germline CDR1 is SGHRS and CDR2 is YFSETQ. The germline V and J ends were trimmed by 6 bases and 5 bases, with 17 bases remaining between them. The CDR3 spells CASTREIGQNEKLFF. The CDR3 DNA is TGCGCCAGCACCCGGGAGATAGGGCAGAATGAAAAACTGTTTTTT.

The CDR3 DNA sequence: TGTGCCAGCAGTTATGCGGGACAGACAAGCTATGGCTACACCTTC. It is translated as CASSYAGQTSYGYTF. This chain links TRBV12-3 or TRBV12-4 with TRBJ1-2, with TRBD1 matching over 7 bases. After removal of 4 bases from V and 4 bases from J, the junction contained 9 bases not matched to a gene. The CDR3 consists of 15 residues.

The chain carries TRBV7-9 and TRBJ2-5, with D possibly matching TRBD1 (6 bases). The closer fit of TRBJ2-7 to the DNA end suggests the J call may be wrong. The CDR3 length is 14 residues. From germline, CDR1 is SEHNR and CDR2 FQNEAQ (reference sequence). CDR3 loop: CASSLIVAGDEQYF. CDR3 sequence (DNA): TGTGCCAGCAGCTTAATCGTGGCAGGGGACGAGCAGTACTTC.

This clonotype showed up just once. The CDR3 loop is CASSQDSGGRSEQYF. The DNA for the CDR3 is TGCGCCAGCAGCCAGGACAGCGGGGGGAGGAGCGAGCAGTACTTC. J is TRBJ2-7 and V is TRBV4-1, with 9 bases matching TRBD2. V shed 3 bases and J 6 bases; nucleotides not matched to a gene: 9. The CDR3 spans 15 residues. From germline, CDR1 is MGHRA and CDR2 YSYEKL.